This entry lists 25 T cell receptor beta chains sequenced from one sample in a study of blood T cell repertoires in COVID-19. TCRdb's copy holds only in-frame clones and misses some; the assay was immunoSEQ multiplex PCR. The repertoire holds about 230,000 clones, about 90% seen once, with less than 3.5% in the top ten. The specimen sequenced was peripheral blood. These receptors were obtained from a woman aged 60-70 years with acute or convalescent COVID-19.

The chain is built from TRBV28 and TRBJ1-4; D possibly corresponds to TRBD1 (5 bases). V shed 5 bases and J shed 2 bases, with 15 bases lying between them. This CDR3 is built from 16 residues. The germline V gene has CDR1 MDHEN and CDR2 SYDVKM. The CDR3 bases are TGTGCCAGCAGTCTGGGGGTGAGCGGGACTAATGAAAAACTGTTTTTT. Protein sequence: CASSLGVSGTNEKLFF.

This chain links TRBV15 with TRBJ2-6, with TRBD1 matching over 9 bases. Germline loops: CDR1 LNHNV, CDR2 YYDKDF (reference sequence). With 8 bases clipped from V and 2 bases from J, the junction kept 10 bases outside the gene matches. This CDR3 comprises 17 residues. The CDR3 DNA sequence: TGTGCCACCTCTCAGGACAGGGGTGGAACTGGGGCCAACGTCCTGACTTTC. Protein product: CATSQDRGGTGANVLTF.

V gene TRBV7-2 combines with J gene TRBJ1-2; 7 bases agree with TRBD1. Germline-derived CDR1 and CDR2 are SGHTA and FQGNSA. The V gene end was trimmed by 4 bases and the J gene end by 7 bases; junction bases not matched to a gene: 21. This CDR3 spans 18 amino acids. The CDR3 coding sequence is TGTGCCAGCAGCTCGAACCATGACAGGGCCGCCTCTATAGGTGGCTACACCTTC. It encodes CASSSNHDRAASIGGYTF.

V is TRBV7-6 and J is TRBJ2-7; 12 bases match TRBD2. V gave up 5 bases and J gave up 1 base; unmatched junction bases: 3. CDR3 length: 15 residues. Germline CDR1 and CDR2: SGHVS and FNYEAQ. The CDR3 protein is CASSPGLAGSYEQYF. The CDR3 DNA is TGTGCCAGCAGCCCCGGACTAGCGGGGTCCTACGAGCAGTACTTC. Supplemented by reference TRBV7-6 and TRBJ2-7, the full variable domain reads GAGVSQSPRYKVTKRGQDVALRCDPISGHVSLYWYRQALGQGPEFLTYFNYEAQQDKSGLPNDRFSAERPEGSISTLTIQRTEQRDSAMYRCASSPGLAGSYEQYFGPGTRLTVT.

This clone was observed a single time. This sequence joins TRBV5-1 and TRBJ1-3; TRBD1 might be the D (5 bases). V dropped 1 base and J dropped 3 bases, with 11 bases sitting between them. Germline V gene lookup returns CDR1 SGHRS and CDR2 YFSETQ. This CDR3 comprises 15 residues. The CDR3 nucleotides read TGCGCCAGCAGCTTGACCTCGACAGATGGAAACACCATATATTTT. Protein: CASSLTSTDGNTIYF.

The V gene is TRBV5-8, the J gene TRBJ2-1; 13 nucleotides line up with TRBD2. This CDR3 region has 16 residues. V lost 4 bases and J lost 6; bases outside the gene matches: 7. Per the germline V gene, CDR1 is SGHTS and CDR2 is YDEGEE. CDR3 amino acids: CASSRRGTSGVNEQFF. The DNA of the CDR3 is TGTGCCAGCAGCCGAAGAGGGACTAGCGGGGTCAATGAGCAGTTCTTC.

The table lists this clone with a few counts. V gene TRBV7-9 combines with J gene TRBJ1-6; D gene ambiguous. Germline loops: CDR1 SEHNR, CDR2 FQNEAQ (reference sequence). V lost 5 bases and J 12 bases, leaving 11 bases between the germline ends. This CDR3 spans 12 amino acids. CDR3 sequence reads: CASSLPTGPLHF. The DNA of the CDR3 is TGTGCCAGCAGCCTCCCTACCGGACCCCTCCACTTT.

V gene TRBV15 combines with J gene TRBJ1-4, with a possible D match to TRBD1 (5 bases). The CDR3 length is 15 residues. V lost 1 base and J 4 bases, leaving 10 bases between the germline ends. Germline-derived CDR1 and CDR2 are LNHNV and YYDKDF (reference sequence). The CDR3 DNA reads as TGTGCCACCAGCAGAGTTGGGGCAGGTAATGAAAAACTGTTTTTT. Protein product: CATSRVGAGNEKLFF.

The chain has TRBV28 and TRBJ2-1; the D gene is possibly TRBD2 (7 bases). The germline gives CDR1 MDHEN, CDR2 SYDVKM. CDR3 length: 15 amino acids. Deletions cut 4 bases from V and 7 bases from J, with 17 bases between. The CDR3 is CASSYGGGAQNEQFF. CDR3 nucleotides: TGTGCCAGCAGTTACGGAGGGGGGGCGCAGAATGAGCAGTTCTTC.

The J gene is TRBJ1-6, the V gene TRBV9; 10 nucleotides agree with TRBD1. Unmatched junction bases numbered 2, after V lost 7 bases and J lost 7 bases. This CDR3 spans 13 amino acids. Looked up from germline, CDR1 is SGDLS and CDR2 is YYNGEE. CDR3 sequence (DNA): TGTGCCAGCGGACAGGGGGGAAATTCACCCCTCCACTTT. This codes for CASGQGGNSPLHF.

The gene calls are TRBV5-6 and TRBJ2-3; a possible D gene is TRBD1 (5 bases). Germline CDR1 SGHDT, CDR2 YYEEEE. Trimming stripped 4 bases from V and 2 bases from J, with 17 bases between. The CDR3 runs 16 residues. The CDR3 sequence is CASSRGRQRLTDTQYF. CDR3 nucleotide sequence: TGTGCCAGCAGCCGTGGTAGACAGAGACTCACAGATACGCAGTATTTT.

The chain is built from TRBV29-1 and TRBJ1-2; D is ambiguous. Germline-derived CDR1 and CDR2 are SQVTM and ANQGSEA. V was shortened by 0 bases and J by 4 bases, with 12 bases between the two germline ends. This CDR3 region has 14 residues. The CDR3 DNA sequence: TGCAGCGTTGAAGATCTTCGGGGAACCTATGGCTACACCTTC. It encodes CSVEDLRGTYGYTF.

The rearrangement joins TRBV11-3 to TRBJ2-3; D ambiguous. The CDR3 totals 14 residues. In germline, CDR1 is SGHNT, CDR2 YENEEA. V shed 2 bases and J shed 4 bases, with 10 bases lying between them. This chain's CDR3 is CASSLNQRADTQYF. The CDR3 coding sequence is TGTGCCAGCAGCTTAAACCAACGGGCAGATACGCAGTATTTT.

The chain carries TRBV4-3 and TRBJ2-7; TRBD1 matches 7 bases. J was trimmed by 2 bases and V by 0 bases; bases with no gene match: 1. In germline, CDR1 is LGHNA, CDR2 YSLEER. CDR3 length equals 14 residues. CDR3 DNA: TGCGCCAGCAGCCAAGATGGGACAGCCTACGAGCAGTACTTC. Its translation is CASSQDGTAYEQYF.

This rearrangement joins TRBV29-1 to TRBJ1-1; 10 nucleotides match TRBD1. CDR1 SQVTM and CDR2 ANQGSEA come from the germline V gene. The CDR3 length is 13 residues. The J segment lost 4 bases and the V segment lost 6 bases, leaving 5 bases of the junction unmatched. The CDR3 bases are TGCAGCGTGACAGGGGGCTGGAGCACTGAAGCTTTCTTT. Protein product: CSVTGGWSTEAFF.

The CDR3 DNA reads TGTGCCAGCTCATCACTAGCTTCCCACGACGAGCAGTACTTC. Amino acid sequence: CASSSLASHDEQYF. V is TRBV18 and J is TRBJ2-7, with D maybe TRBD2 (6 bases). V was cut by 5 bases and J by 5 bases, with 16 bases left in between. The V gene's germline CDR1 is KGHSH and CDR2 LQKENI. The CDR3 length is 14 residues.

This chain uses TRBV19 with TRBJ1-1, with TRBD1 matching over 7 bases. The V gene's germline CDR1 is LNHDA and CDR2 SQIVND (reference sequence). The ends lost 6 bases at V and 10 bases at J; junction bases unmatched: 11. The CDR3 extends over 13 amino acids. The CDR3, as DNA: TGTGCCAGTAGGCTAGCAGGGACAGTTGGAGCTTTCTTT. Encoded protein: CASRLAGTVGAFF.

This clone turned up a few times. The CDR3 DNA reads as TGTGCCAGCAGTTGGGCGGTATTGCGGGGTCTCAATCAGCCCCAGCATTTT. It specifies CASSWAVLRGLNQPQHF. The rearrangement links TRBV28 to TRBJ1-5; the D is unclear. V lost 4 bases and J 3 bases, leaving 19 bases between the germline ends. Germline V gene lookup returns CDR1 MDHEN and CDR2 SYDVKM. This CDR3 has 17 amino acids.

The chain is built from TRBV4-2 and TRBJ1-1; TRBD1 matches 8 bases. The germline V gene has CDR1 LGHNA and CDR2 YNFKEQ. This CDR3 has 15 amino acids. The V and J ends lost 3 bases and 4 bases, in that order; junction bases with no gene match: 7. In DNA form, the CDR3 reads TGTGCCAGCAGCCAGGCCGGGACAGGATTCACTGAAGCTTTCTTT. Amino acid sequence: CASSQAGTGFTEAFF.

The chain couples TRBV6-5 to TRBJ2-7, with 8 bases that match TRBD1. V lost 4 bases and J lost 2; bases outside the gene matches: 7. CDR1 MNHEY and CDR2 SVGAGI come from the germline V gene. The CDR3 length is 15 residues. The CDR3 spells CASSFRRDRPYEQYF. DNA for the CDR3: TGTGCCAGCAGTTTCCGCCGGGACAGGCCCTACGAGCAGTACTTC.

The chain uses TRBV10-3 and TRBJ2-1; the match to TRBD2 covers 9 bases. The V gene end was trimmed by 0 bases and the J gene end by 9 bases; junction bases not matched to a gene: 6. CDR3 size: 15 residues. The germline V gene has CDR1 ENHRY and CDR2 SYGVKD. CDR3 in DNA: TGTGCCATCAGTGAGTCGGATAGCGGGGGCTTTGAGCAGTTCTTC. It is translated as CAISESDSGGFEQFF.

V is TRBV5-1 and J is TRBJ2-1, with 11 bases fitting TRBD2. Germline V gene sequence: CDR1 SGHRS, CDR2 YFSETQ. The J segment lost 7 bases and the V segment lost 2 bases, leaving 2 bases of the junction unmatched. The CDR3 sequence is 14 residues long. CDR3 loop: CASSFRLAGNEQFF. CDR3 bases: TGCGCCAGCAGCTTTCGACTAGCGGGAAATGAGCAGTTCTTC.

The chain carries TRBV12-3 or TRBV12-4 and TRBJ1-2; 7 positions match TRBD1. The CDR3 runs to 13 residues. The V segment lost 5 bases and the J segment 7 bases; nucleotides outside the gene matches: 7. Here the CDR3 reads CASSTSGTAGYTF. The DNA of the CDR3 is TGTGCCAGCAGTACCTCCGGGACAGCTGGCTACACCTTC.

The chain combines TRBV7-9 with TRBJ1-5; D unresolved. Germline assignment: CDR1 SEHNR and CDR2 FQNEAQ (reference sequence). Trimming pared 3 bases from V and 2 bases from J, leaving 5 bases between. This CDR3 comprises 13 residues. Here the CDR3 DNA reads TGTGCCAGCAGCTTCCAGGGCAATCAGCCCCAGCATTTT. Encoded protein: CASSFQGNQPQHF.

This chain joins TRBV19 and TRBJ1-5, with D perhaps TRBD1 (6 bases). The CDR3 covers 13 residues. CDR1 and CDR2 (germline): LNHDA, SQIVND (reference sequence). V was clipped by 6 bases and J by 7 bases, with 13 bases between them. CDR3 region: CASSFRGGQPQHF. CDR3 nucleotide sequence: TGTGCCAGTAGCTTCAGGGGAGGGCAGCCCCAGCATTTT.